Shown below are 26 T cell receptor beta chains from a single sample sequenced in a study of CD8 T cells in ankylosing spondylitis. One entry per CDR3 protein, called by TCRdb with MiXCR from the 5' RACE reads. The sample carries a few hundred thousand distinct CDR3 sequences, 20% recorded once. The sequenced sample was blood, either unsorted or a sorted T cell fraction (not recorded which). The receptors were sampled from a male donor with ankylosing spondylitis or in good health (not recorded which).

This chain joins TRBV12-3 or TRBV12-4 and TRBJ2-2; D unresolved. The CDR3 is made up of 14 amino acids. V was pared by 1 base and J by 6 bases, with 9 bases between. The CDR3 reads CASSLVAGSGELFF. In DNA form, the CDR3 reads TGTGCCAGCAGTTTAGTTGCTGGGTCCGGGGAGCTGTTTTTT.

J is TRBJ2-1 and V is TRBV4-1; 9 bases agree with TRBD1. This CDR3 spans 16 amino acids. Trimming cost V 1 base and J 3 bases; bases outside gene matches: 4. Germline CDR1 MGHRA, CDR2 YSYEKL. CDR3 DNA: TGCGCCAGCAGCCAAGGGACAGGGGACTACTACAATGAGCAGTTCTTC. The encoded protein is CASSQGTGDYYNEQFF.

The CDR3 here is CASSHTGGRADTQYF. As DNA, the CDR3 is TGTGCCAGCAGCCATACCGGGGGGCGGGCAGATACGCAGTATTTT. The rearrangement joins TRBV25-1 to TRBJ2-3; maybe TRBD2 (7 bases). V lost 6 bases and J 4 bases, leaving 17 bases between the germline ends. This CDR3 has 15 residues. In germline, CDR1 is MGHDK, CDR2 SYGVNS.

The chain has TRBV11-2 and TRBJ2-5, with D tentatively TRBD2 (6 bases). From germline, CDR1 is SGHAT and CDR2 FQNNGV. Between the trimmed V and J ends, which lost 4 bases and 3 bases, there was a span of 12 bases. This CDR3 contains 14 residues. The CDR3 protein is CASSWGLFEETQYF. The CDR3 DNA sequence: TGTGCCAGCAGCTGGGGACTTTTCGAAGAGACCCAGTACTTC.

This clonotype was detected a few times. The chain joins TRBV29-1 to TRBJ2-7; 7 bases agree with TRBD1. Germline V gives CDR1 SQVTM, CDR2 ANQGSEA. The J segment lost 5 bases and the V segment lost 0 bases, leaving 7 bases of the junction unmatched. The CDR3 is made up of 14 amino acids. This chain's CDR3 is CSVEDLQGSDEQYF. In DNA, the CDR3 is TGCAGCGTTGAAGATTTACAGGGGAGCGACGAGCAGTACTTC.

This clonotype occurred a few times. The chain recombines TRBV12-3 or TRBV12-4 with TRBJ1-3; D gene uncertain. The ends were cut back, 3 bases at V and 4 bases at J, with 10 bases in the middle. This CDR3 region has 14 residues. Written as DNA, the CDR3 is TGTGCCAGCAGTTTTGGGGTTTCGGGAAACACCATATATTTT. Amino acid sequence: CASSFGVSGNTIYF.

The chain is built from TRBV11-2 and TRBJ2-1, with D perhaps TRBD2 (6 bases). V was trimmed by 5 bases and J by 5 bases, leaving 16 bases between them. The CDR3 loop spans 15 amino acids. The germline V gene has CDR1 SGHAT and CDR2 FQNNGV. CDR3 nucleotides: TGTGCCAGCAGCCTCCCCTGGGGGGAACACAATGAGCAGTTCTTC. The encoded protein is CASSLPWGEHNEQFF.

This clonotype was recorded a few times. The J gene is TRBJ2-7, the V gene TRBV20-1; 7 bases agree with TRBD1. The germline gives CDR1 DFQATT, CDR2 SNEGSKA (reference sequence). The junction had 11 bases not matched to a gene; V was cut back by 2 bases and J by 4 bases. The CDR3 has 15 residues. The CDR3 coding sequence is TGCAGTGCTAGACCCTATCGACAGGGAACTTACGAGCAGTACTTC. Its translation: CSARPYRQGTYEQYF.

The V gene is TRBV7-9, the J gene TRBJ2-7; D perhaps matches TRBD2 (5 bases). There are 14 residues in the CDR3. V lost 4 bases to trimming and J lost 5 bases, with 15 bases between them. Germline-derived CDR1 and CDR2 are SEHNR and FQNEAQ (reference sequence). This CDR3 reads CASSSLRGLHEQYF. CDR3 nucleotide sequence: TGTGCCAGCAGCTCGCTCCGGGGTCTACACGAGCAGTACTTC.

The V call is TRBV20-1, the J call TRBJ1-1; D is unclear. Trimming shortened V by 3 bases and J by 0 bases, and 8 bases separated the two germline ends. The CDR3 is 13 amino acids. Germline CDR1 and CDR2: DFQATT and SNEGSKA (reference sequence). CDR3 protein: CSASGQVNTEAFF. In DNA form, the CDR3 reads TGCAGTGCTAGTGGGCAGGTGAACACTGAAGCTTTCTTT.

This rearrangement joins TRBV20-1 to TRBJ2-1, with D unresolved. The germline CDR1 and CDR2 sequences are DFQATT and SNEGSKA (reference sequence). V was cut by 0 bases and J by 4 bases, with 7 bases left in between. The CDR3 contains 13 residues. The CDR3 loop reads CSARDRWYNEQFF. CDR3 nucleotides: TGCAGTGCTAGAGATCGATGGTACAATGAGCAGTTCTTC.

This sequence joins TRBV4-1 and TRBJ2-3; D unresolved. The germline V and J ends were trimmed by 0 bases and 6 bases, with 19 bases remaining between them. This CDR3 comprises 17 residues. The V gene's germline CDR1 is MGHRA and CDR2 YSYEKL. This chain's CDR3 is CASSQEVLGTLWDTQYF. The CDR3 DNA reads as TGCGCCAGCAGCCAAGAGGTCTTAGGAACCCTCTGGGATACGCAGTATTTT.

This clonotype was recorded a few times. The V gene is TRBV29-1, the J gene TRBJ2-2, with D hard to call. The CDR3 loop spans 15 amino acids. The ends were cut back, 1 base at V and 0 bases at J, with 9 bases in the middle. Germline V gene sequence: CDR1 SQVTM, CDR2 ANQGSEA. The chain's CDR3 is CSVEGAETNTGELFF. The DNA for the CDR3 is TGCAGCGTTGAAGGGGCGGAAACGAACACCGGGGAGCTGTTTTTT.

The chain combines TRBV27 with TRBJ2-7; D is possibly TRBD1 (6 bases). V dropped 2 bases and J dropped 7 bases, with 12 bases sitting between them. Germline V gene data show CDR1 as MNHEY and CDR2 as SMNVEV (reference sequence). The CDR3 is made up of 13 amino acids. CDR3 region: CASSLVQGQEQYF. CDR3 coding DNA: TGTGCCAGCAGTTTAGTGCAGGGGCAGGAGCAGTACTTC.

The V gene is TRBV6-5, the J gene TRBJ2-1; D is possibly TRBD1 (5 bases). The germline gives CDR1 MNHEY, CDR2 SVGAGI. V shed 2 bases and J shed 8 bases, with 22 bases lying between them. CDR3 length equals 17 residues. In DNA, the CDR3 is TGTGCCAGCAGTTACCCTGACTTGGTTCAGGGATACGATGAGCAGTTCTTC. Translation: CASSYPDLVQGYDEQFF.

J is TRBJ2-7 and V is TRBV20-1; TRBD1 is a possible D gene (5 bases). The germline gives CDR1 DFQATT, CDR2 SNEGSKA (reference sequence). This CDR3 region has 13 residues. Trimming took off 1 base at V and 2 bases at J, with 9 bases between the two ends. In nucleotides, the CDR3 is TGCAGTGCTAGAGTGTCAGGGACCTACGAGCAGTACTTC. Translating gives CSARVSGTYEQYF.

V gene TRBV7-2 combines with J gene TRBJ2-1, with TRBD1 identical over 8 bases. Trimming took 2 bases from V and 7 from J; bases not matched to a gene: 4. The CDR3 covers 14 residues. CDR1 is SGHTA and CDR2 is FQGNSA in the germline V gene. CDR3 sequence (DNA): TGTGCCAGCAGCTTATCAGGGGGCATAAATGAGCAGTTCTTC. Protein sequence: CASSLSGGINEQFF.

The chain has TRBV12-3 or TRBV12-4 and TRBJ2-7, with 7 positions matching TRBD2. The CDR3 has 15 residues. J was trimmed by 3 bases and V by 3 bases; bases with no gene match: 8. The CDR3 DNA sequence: TGTGCCAGCAGTTTCGGGGGGTGGAGTAACTACGAGCAGTACTTC. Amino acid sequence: CASSFGGWSNYEQYF.

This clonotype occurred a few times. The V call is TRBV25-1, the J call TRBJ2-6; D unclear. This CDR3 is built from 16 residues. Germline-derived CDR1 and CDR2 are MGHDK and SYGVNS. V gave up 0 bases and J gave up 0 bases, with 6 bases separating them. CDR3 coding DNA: TGTGCCAGCAGTGAATACTGGAGCTCTGGGGCCAACGTCCTGACTTTC. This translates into CASSEYWSSGANVLTF.

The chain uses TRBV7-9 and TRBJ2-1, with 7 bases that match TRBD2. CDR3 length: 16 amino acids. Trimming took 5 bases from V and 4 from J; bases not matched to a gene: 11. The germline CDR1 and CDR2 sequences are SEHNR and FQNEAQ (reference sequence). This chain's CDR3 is CASSSQRGTAYNEQFF. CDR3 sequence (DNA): TGTGCCAGCAGCAGTCAGCGGGGAACCGCTTACAATGAGCAGTTCTTC.

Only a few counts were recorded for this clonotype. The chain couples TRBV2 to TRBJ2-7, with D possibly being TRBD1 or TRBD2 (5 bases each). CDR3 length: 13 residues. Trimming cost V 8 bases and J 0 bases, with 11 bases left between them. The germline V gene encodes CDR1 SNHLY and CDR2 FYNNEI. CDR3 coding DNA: TGTGCCAGCGGGGACCGAAGCTCCTACGAGCAGTACTTC. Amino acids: CASGDRSSYEQYF.

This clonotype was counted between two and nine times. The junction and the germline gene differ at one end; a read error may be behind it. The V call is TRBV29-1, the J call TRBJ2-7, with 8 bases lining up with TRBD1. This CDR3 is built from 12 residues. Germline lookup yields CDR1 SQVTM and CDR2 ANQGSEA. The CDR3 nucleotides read TGCAGCGTTGAAGATCGGGGACAGGCGCCGGTATTC. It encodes CSVEDRGQAPVF.

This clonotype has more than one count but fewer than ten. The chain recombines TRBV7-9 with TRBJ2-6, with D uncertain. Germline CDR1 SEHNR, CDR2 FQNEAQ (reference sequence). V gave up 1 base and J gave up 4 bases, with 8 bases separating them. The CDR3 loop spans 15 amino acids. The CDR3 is CASSLVISGANVLTF. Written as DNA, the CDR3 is TGTGCCAGCAGCTTAGTGATTTCCGGGGCCAACGTCCTGACTTTC. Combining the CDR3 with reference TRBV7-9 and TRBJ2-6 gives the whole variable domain DTGVSQNPRHKITKRGQNVTFRCDPISEHNRLYWYRQTLGQGPEFLTYFQNEAQLEKSRLLSDRFSAERPKGSFSTLEIQRTEQGDSAMYLCASSLVISGANVLTFGAGSRLTVL.

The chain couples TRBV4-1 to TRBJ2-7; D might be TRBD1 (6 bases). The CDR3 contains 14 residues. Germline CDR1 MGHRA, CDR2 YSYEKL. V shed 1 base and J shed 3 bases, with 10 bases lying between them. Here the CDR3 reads CASSQGIRGYEQYF. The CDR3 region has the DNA TGCGCCAGCAGCCAAGGAATCAGGGGCTACGAGCAGTACTTC.

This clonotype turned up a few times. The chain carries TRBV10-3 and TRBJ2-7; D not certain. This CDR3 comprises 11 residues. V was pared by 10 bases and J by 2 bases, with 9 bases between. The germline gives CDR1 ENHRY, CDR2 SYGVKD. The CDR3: CATRWTYEQYF. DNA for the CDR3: TGTGCCACACGGTGGACCTACGAGCAGTACTTC.

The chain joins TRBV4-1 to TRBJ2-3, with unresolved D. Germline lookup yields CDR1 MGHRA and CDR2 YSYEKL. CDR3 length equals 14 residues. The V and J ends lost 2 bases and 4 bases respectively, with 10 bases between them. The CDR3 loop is CASSQPGWADTQYF. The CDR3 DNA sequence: TGCGCCAGCAGCCAACCTGGATGGGCAGATACGCAGTATTTT.